A selection of T cell receptor beta chains follows, all from one sample in a study of T cell responses to AZD1222 COVID-19 vaccine. The repertoire was sequenced with immunoSEQ multiplex PCR; TCRdb's copy has only in-frame clones and lacks some. This sample has over 110,000 clones, with roughly 91% found just once. Specimen: peripheral blood, collected on day 0 of AZD1222 vaccination. The receptors shown here come from an adult in good health. The CDR3 runs from the conserved cysteine through the conserved F or W. A D gene is named only where the DNA matches it firmly. The size entry is marked missing in some rows and otherwise reads once, few, many or a size class.

TRBJ2-7 | NA | TRBV11-2 | NA | CASSLVQEYEQYF | TGTGCCAGCAGCTTAGTCCAAGAGTACGAGCAGTACTTC
TRBJ1-2 | NA | TRBV5-5 | NA | CASSLGSGRNYGYTF | TGTGCCAGCAGCTTGGGGAGCGGTCGTAACTATGGCTACACCTTC
TRBJ2-7 | TRBD1 | TRBV18 | once | CASSRDRVNEQYF | TGTGCCAGCTCACGAGACAGGGTCAACGAGCAGTACTTC
TRBJ2-1 | TRBD2 | TRBV2 | NA | CASSEPGLAGGPNEQFF | TGTGCCAGCAGTGAACCCGGTCTAGCGGGAGGGCCCAATGAGCAGTTCTTC
TRBJ1-2 | NA | TRBV30 | NA | CAWSAEWYRGYGYTF | TGTGCCTGGAGTGCAGAATGGTACCGTGGCTATGGCTACACCTTC
TRBJ2-5 | NA | TRBV14 | NA | CASSQVGKETQYF | TGTGCCAGCAGCCAAGTCGGTAAAGAGACCCAGTACTTC
TRBJ1-1 | TRBD1 | TRBV5-4 | NA | CASSWTPPGQKNTEAFF | TGTGCCAGCAGCTGGACACCTCCGGGACAGAAAAACACTGAAGCTTTCTTT
TRBJ1-2 | NA | TRBV2 | NA | CATSDRPDYGYTF | TGTGCCACGAGTGACAGGCCCGACTATGGCTACACCTTC
TRBJ2-7 | NA | TRBV20-1 | NA | CSAGLGQYF | TGCAGTGCGGGTTTGGGGCAGTACTTC
TRBJ2-7 | NA | TRBV12-3/TRBV12-4 | once | CASTTGSPHEQYF | TGTGCCAGCACCACAGGGTCACCCCACGAGCAGTACTTC
TRBJ2-3 | TRBD2 | TRBV6-6 | NA | CASSPSGARDTQYF | TGTGCCAGCAGTCCAAGCGGGGCTAGAGATACGCAGTATTTT
TRBJ1-1 | NA | TRBV29-1 | NA | CSVADTSNTEAFF | TGCAGCGTCGCGGACACCTCGAACACTGAAGCTTTCTTT
TRBJ2-6 | TRBD1 | TRBV3-1/TRBV3-2 | NA | CASSQDRRTGRSGANVLTF | TGTGCCAGCAGCCAAGATAGGAGGACAGGGCGTTCTGGGGCCAACGTCCTGACTTTC
TRBJ1-1 | TRBD1 | TRBV4-3 | NA | CASSRGVGQGPTEAFF | TGCGCCAGCAGCCGGGGAGTGGGACAGGGGCCCACTGAAGCTTTCTTT
TRBJ2-7 | NA | TRBV12-3/TRBV12-4 | NA | CASSGNVGAQQYF | TGTGCCAGCAGTGGGAATGTGGGAGCCCAGCAGTACTTC
TRBJ2-7 | TRBD2 | TRBV5-1 | NA | CASSLDQRGVGEQYF | TGCGCCAGCAGCTTGGACCAGCGGGGGGTAGGCGAGCAGTACTTC